This TCR beta chain was captured by sequencing in a study of graft-versus-host responses after intestinal transplantation (dated by TCRdb to the early 2020s). A note on the overall study: Recipients received multivisceral, liver-intestinal, or isolated intestinal transplants. Anti-thymocyte globulin induction was given to all recipients, followed by maintenance tacrolimus and steroids for around three years. After intestinal transplantation, graft-versus-host and host-versus-graft alloreactive T cell clones in the graft, circulation and bone marrow were tracked using bulk TCR-beta CDR3 sequencing. To identify alloreactive clones, pre-transplant mixed lymphocyte reaction products were sequenced and then compared with unstimulated pre-transplant donor and recipient T cells. The cohort enrolled 20 to 30 intestinal transplant recipients, one of whom was a retransplant, and a few patients without pretransplant specimens were excluded. Donor T cell macrochimerism was defined as a peak of at least 4% donor T cells among recipient peripheral blood mononuclear cells. Samples from a few later patients were sequenced in-house on an Illumina MiSeq with MiXCR processing rather than by the commercial service.

Worth noting for this clone: The target of this receptor is not known. Qualities for individual bases were not recorded, and no much larger clone is one base off.

In the first month after transplant, blood samples were collected up to 4 times, and after that at least monthly when available. V lost 0 bases and J lost 8 bases; the stretch between them is 8 bases long. The CDR3 has 13 amino acids, counting the end cysteine and phenylalanine. Only CDR3 DNA is held: 39 bases, read in frame from base 1. The germline V gene supplies CDR1 MNHNS and CDR2 SASEGT. Libraries were built with the immunoSEQ multiplex PCR assay. High-throughput TCR-beta CDR3 sequencing of genomic DNA from most patients was performed by Adaptive Biotechnologies. The paper's data handling went like this. Adaptive's ImmunoSEQ software supplied the TCR sequencing data for about 18 patients, while MiXCR and VDJtools were used to process three other patients. CDR3 nucleotide sequences shared between donor and recipient were removed because their origin could not be assigned. At least 2-fold expansion over unstimulated cells and a minimum CFSE-low frequency of 0.002% (template counts) or 0.001% (read counts) were required for clones to be classified as alloreactive. A clone was considered mappable if detected in the sequenced pre-transplant spleen, lymph node, or MLR CFSE-low populations of the donor or recipient. Cumulative frequency of alloreactive clones was calculated as a percentage of all sequences weighted by copy number. Drawn from immuneACCESS, this table holds only the in-frame rearrangements with V and J called that TCRdb kept. Clones are partly lost; checked studies trace under half to an unresolved V gene and leave the rest unexplained. That table gives V, J and clone size, and the DNA gave D and trimming. Within this sample are 74,000 or so clones, with about nine tenths of them counted one time only. Of the sample, roughly 0.64% is held by the ten largest clones.

Broader findings and caveats from the paper: GvH clones were found in recipient bone marrow, and some of the GvH clones appeared earlier in ileal mucosa or blood, which is consistent with an intestinal mucosal origin. Peak levels of circulating GvH clones were associated with declines in HvG clones early after transplant. The conclusions were limited by the relatively low number and heterogeneity of the intestinal transplant patients. Patients with donor T cell macrochimerism had high GvH to HvG T cell clonal ratios in their allografts.

The receptor chain draws on TRBV6-1 and TRBJ1-5; the D gene is unclear. The sequencing here drew on PBMCs, taken 98 days after intestinal transplantation. The receptor was isolated from a human patient who received an intestinal transplant, so some T cells may come from the graft donor. The nucleotide sequence reads as follows: TGTGCCAGCAGTGAAGCCCTCCATAAGCCCCAGCATTTT. It is translated as CASSEALHKPQHF.